The rows below give T cell receptor beta chains drawn from one sample of a study of control samples from healthy donors and cancer patients. Clones were sequenced by immunoSEQ multiplex PCR, and TCRdb holds only the in-frame ones, with some missing. The sample includes 75,000 to 80,000 clones, about 89% of them seen just once. Sequencing was carried out using PBMCs. Source of these receptors: a woman aged 45 to 65 with colorectal cancer. CDR3s include the opening cysteine and the closing phenylalanine or tryptophan. D genes are given only for firm matches. Not all rows give a size; the values are once, few, many and, for expanded clones, a class.

>TRBJ2-1|-|-|TRBV7-9
TGTGCCAGCAGCTTAGGCGAGGTGACAGACTCCTACAATGAGCAGTTCTTC
CASSLGEVTDSYNEQFF
>TRBJ1-6|-|-|TRBV27
TGTGCCAGCAGTCCGATCTATAATTCACCCCTCCACTTT
CASSPIYNSPLHF
>TRBJ2-4|-|TRBD2|TRBV28
TGTGCCAGCAGTTTAATTACTAGCGGGGGAGGGCGAAACATTCAGTACTTC
CASSLITSGGGRNIQYF
>TRBJ1-5|-|-|TRBV7-2
TGTGCCAGCAGCCTCCCCGGCGGGATGAGTCAGCCCCAGCATTTT
CASSLPGGMSQPQHF
>TRBJ2-3|-|-|TRBV4-3
TGCGCCAGCAGCCAAGGCCCCGGTAAGGGGGGGCACACAGATACGCAGTATTTT
CASSQGPGKGGHTDTQYF
>TRBJ1-2|-|-|TRBV19
TGTGCCAGTAGTGCAAGACAGACCACCGTTGGTTATGGCTACACCTTC
CASSARQTTVGYGYTF
>TRBJ2-1|few|-|TRBV2
TGTGCCAGCAAGGCCCGGGAGTACAATGAGCAGTTCTTC
CASKAREYNEQFF
>TRBJ1-1|-|-|TRBV6-6
TGTGCCAGCCGGGGCCGGGTAGGCACTGAAGCTTTCTTT
CASRGRVGTEAFF
>TRBJ1-5|-|TRBD1|TRBV19
TGTGCCAGTAGTATACCGACAGGGTACGGTAGCAATCAGCCCCAGCATTTT
CASSIPTGYGSNQPQHF
>TRBJ1-1|-|-|TRBV19
TGTGCCAGTAGTATAGATGGGGGGGCGGCCACTGAAGCTTTCTTT
CASSIDGGAATEAFF
>TRBJ1-1|-|-|TRBV30
TGTGCCTGGAGCCGGCAGGGCGCTGAAGCTTTCTTT
CAWSRQGAEAFF
>TRBJ2-1|-|TRBD1|TRBV6-1
TGTGCCAGCAGTGAAGCTACCTCACAGGGGTGGAATGAGCAGTTCTTC
CASSEATSQGWNEQFF
>TRBJ1-5|-|-|TRBV19
TGTGCCAGTAGAAGGGAGGTGGCTCAGCCCCAGCATTTT
CASRREVAQPQHF
>TRBJ1-5|-|-|TRBV21-1
TGTGCCAGCAGCAAAGGCCCAGTTAGCAATCAGCCCCAGCATTTT
CASSKGPVSNQPQHF
>TRBJ1-5|-|-|TRBV2
TGTGCCAGCAGTGGCAGGGGCAGAGATCAGCCCCAGCATTTT
CASSGRGRDQPQHF
>TRBJ1-1|once|-|TRBV7-3
TGTGCCAGCAGCGAGACGGTGAACACTGAAGCTTTCTTT
CASSETVNTEAFF
>TRBJ1-3|-|-|TRBV15
TGTGCCACGGGGGAAAAAGTCGGAAACACCATATATTTT
CATGEKVGNTIYF
>TRBJ2-3|-|-|TRBV15
TGTGCCACCAGCAGAGACCCCCTCACAGATACGCAGTATTTT
CATSRDPLTDTQYF
>TRBJ1-3|-|-|TRBV10-2
TGCGCCAGCAGTTTACCAGGGGCGGGTGGAAACACCATATATTTT
CASSLPGAGGNTIYF
>TRBJ2-1|-|-|TRBV29-1
TGCAGCGTTGATCCAGGAACCAATGAGCAGTTCTTC
CSVDPGTNEQFF
>TRBJ1-2|-|-|TRBV5-4
TGTGCCAGCAGCCTGGGGGCTTCTGACTATGGCTACACCTTC
CASSLGASDYGYTF
>TRBJ2-2|-|-|TRBV18
TGTGCCAGCTCACCGCTAACGAACACCGGGGAGCTGTTTTTT
CASSPLTNTGELFF
>TRBJ1-6|-|TRBD1|TRBV5-1
TGCGCCAGCAGCCTGGGGGACAGGGGGTTCTCTTATTCACCCCTCCACTTT
CASSLGDRGFSYSPLHF
>TRBJ1-3|-|-|TRBV7-2
TGTGCCAGCAGCCTCGACGGGGGTGGAAACACCATATATTTT
CASSLDGGGNTIYF
>TRBJ2-1|-|-|TRBV18
TGTGCCAGCTCACTCCAGGAGTACAATGAGCAGTTCTTC
CASSLQEYNEQFF
>TRBJ1-1|-|-|TRBV5-1
TGCGCCAGCAGCTTGAACTTTAAGGATGAAGCTTTCTTT
CASSLNFKDEAFF
>TRBJ1-1|-|-|TRBV3-1/TRBV3-2
TGTGCCAGCAGCCAAGCCGGGGGAGGGGCCGCTGAAGCTTTCTTT
CASSQAGGGAAEAFF
>TRBJ1-2|-|-|TRBV20-1
TGCAGTGCTAGGGCTAACTATGGCTACACCTTC
CSARANYGYTF